The subject of this entry is one T cell receptor beta chain. Its recognized antigen is unknown. The sample holds no much larger clone one base away, and base qualities are not on file. For repertoire sequencing, TCR beta CDR3 regions were amplified from RNA transcripts. The first round of RT-PCR was done with HTBI primers and the Qiagen OneStep RT-PCR kit, and was followed by a second round of multiplex PCR, then size selection and purification. Sequencing of the libraries was carried out on an Illumina HiSeq2000 in paired-end mode with 100 bp reads. As for how the authors treated the data: SOAPnuke was used to process the reads, removing any read that contained adapters or uncalled bases, had a mean Phred below 15, or lacked an exact match to the constant primer or identifier. High-quality paired reads were merged with COPE v1.2.5. Unique nucleotide sequences were defined as clonotypes and aligned to IMGT TRB V, D and J references using MiTCR v1.1. The analysis was limited to V-J combinations with a frequency above 0.0001, which together covered about 99% of the repertoires. For each V-J combination, a TCR clonal expansion and chaos score was defined as F50 clonal expansion divided by the chaos observed in the TCRdist matrix. Features were reduced by Welch's t-statistics and random forest to around 13 V-J combinations, which fed a naive Bayes classifier. The Morisita-Horn index was used to measure how similar the thyroid and blood repertoires were. TCRdb itself trimmed the public reads at Q25 with fastp, ran MiXCR and retained productive beta chains. Rows with a matching CDR3 protein are joined into one entry that keeps the most common DNA and genes. TCRdb's processing, not the authors', yielded these V and J calls. Across this sample there are over a million distinct CDR3 sequences, with less than 45% seen only once. 11% of the sample belongs to the ten largest clones.

This record belongs to a study of Graves' ophthalmopathy and Graves' hyperthyroidism (dated by TCRdb to 2016 to 2019). At the level of the whole study: Stable hyperthyroidism was defined as no progression to ophthalmopathy within 18 months of follow-up. The study used TCR beta repertoire signatures to distinguish Graves' ophthalmopathy from Graves' hyperthyroidism and to predict progression to ophthalmopathy. In total, over 130 blood samples were TCR-sequenced: some 43 ophthalmopathy, over 70 hyperthyroidism and about 17 hyperthyroidism-to-ophthalmopathy patients. To explore V-J signatures that distinguish ophthalmopathy from hyperthyroidism, a discovery set of around 100 patients was enrolled, made up of around 40 with ophthalmopathy and under 65 with stable hyperthyroidism. For independent validation, a separate cohort was made up of some 18 hyperthyroidism patients plus 17 patients who later progressed from hyperthyroidism to ophthalmopathy. T-cell repertoires of thyroid tissue and blood were compared in 5 or 6 hyperthyroidism patients. Following sampling, methimazole starting at 30 mg daily was administered to hyperthyroidism patients, and high-dose intravenous methylprednisolone was administered to ophthalmopathy patients.

What the authors observed across the whole study: In cross-validation, the 13-signature model distinguished ophthalmopathy from stable hyperthyroidism with about 90% sensitivity and about 81% specificity, while in the test set the corresponding values were about 80% and 75%. Sample size was not predetermined statistically, and investigators were not blinded to group allocation. Most expanded thyroid clonotypes with a frequency above 0.001 also appeared in blood, which suggests that blood repertoires may reflect the immune response in the thyroid. In validation, the model predicted ophthalmopathy progression with 55% to 71% sensitivity and 72.22% specificity; 12 predicted patients were CT-confirmed with GO in a median of approximately six months.

Hyperthyroidism patients were newly diagnosed, with disease duration under 2 months, and aged 18 to 65 years. Patients with other autoimmune diseases, uncontrolled infections, pregnancy or lactation were excluded from the study. Diagnosis was based on clinical symptoms, serum thyroxine, TRAb, thyroid ultrasound and orbital computed tomography. Total RNA was extracted using Trizol reagent, and RNA quality was checked on an Agilent 2100 Bioanalyzer. From the cysteine up to the phenylalanine, the CDR3 has a length of 13 residues. Just CDR3 DNA is preserved here, 39 bases in frame from base 1. Taken from the germline V gene (reference sequence), the CDR1 and CDR2 loops are SEHNR and FQNEAQ. V sheds 2 bases and J sheds 9 bases, leaving 13 bases between their ends.

Material for sequencing was peripheral blood or thyroid tissue (not recorded which). This receptor chain uses TRBV7-9 and TRBJ2-5; no D gene call is confident. The clonotype originates from an adult man with Graves' hyperthyroidism. The nucleotide sequence reads as follows: TGTGCCAGCAGCTTAACTGGGAATCAGCCCCAGTACTTC. Its translation reads: CASSLTGNQPQYF.